Below, one T cell receptor (beta chain) is given with its context. The sample comes from a study of blood T cell repertoires in COVID-19. Study information: The United States, Italy and Spain were the sources of the acute and convalescent COVID-19 samples. T cells, B-cell-depleted T cells, or PBMCs supplied cDNA or gDNA.

Sequencing used immunoSEQ multiplex PCR; TCRdb keeps in-frame clones, though not all of them. This table has about 160,000 clones, approximately 84% appearing once. Germline CDR1 is ENHRY and CDR2 is SYGVKD. V lost 3 bases to trimming and J lost 0 bases; unmatched junction nucleotides: 4. The CDR3 loop spans 15 amino acids. The gene calls are TRBV10-3 and TRBJ1-1; TRBD1 matches 7 bases. Material for sequencing was peripheral blood. This sequence was found in a woman aged 80 or over with acute or convalescent COVID-19. Written as DNA, the CDR3 is TGTGCCATCAGTGACAGGGGGTGGATGAACACTGAAGCTTTCTTT. Translation: CAISDRGWMNTEAFF.